A selection of T cell receptor beta chains follows, all from one sample in a study of blood T cell repertoires in COVID-19. Assay used: immunoSEQ multiplex PCR; TCRdb lists only in-frame clones, some missing. Among about 68,000 clones listed, about 91% were seen once. Material: peripheral blood. The receptors shown here come from a man in his forties with COVID-19, enrolled during active disease. The CDR3 runs from the conserved cysteine through the conserved F or W. Fields, in order: J gene, D gene, V gene, clone size, CDR3 protein, CDR3 DNA. D genes are given only for firm matches. Not every row has a clone size; where given, it reads once, few, many or a size class.

>TRBJ1-1|TRBD1|TRBV27|once
CASSLTGIGEAFF
TGTGCCAGCAGTTTGACAGGGATTGGCGAAGCTTTCTTT
>TRBJ2-5|TRBD2|TRBV10-3|NA
CAISESANLAGEETQYF
TGTGCCATCAGTGAGTCGGCCAATCTAGCGGGGGAAGAGACCCAGTACTTC
>TRBJ1-1|NA|TRBV5-1|NA
CASSQPQGNTEAFF
TGCGCCAGCAGCCAACCACAGGGGAACACTGAAGCTTTCTTT
>TRBJ2-2|TRBD1|TRBV11-2|NA
CASSPRQGETGELFF
TGTGCCAGCAGCCCCAGACAGGGAGAGACCGGGGAGCTGTTTTTT
>TRBJ1-3|NA|TRBV28|NA
CASSQTGVGGNTIYF
TGTGCCAGCAGTCAAACAGGCGTCGGAGGAAACACCATATATTTT
>TRBJ1-4|NA|TRBV5-5|NA
CASSLGQDLNVALFF
TGTGCCAGCAGCTTGGGACAGGACCTTAATGTCGCGCTGTTTTTT
>TRBJ1-5|TRBD1|TRBV4-2|NA
CASSQDLGGRFQPQHF
TGTGCCAGCAGCCAAGATTTAGGGGGCAGGTTTCAGCCCCAGCATTTT
>TRBJ2-7|TRBD2|TRBV5-4|NA
CASSLPSGGEQYF
TGTGCCAGCAGCTTGCCTAGCGGGGGCGAGCAGTACTTC
>TRBJ1-2|TRBD1|TRBV5-1|once
CASSHGQGGSYGYTF
TGCGCCAGCAGCCACGGACAGGGAGGCTCGTATGGCTACACCTTC
>TRBJ1-5|NA|TRBV5-1|NA
CASSLEGVTNQPQHF
TGCGCCAGCAGCTTGGAAGGGGTAACGAATCAGCCCCAGCATTTT
>TRBJ1-4|NA|TRBV6-5|NA
CASRNGAGNEKLFF
TGTGCCAGCAGAAACGGTGCGGGCAATGAAAAACTGTTTTTT
>TRBJ1-1|NA|TRBV4-2|NA
CASSRGGRDSTEAFF
TGTGCCAGCAGCCGGGGGGGTCGGGATAGCACTGAAGCTTTCTTT
>TRBJ2-1|TRBD1|TRBV12-3/TRBV12-4|NA
CASSRQGLGEQFF
TGTGCCAGCAGTCGACAGGGGCTAGGTGAGCAGTTCTTC
>TRBJ2-6|TRBD1|TRBV7-2|NA
CASSYQGAGANVLTF
TGTGCCAGCAGCTACCAGGGGGCTGGGGCCAACGTCCTGACTTTC
>TRBJ1-5|NA|TRBV30|NA
CAWSVGLENQPQHF
TGTGCCTGGAGCGTTGGACTGGAGAATCAGCCCCAGCATTTT
>TRBJ2-6|TRBD1|TRBV11-1|NA
CASSRDSTSGANVLTF
TGTGCCAGCAGCCGGGACAGTACCTCTGGGGCCAACGTCCTGACTTTC
>TRBJ2-3|NA|TRBV19|NA
CASSISARRTDTQYF
TGTGCCAGTAGTATCAGTGCTAGACGCACAGATACGCAGTATTTT
>TRBJ2-5|NA|TRBV30|NA
CAWSRGGDSFQETQYF
TGTGCCTGGAGTCGAGGGGGTGACAGTTTCCAAGAGACCCAGTACTTC
>TRBJ2-7|TRBD1|TRBV5-4|NA
CASSLDPVRTGALGEQYF
TGTGCCAGCAGCTTAGATCCCGTTCGGACAGGGGCTTTGGGAGAGCAGTACTTC
>TRBJ1-2|NA|TRBV6-5|NA
CASHSREGGGYTF
TGTGCCAGCCACTCTCGGGAGGGTGGCGGCTACACCTTC
>TRBJ2-3|TRBD2|TRBV6-1|NA
CASSEALRGLAGGPNADTQYF
TGTGCCAGCAGTGAAGCGCTTCGAGGGTTAGCGGGGGGGCCTAACGCAGATACGCAGTATTTT
>TRBJ2-7|NA|TRBV27|NA
CASSESQGNEQYF
TGTGCCAGCAGTGAATCTCAGGGGAATGAGCAGTACTTC
>TRBJ2-1|NA|TRBV21-1|once
CASSKILRNEQFF
TGTGCCAGCAGCAAAATACTGCGGAATGAGCAGTTCTTC
>TRBJ1-1|NA|TRBV28|NA
CASSFSVTEAFF
TGTGCCAGCAGTTTTTCGGTGACTGAAGCTTTCTTT
>TRBJ1-5|TRBD1|TRBV30|NA
CAWSTRTGAAQPQHF
TGTGCCTGGAGTACCCGGACAGGGGCGGCTCAGCCCCAGCATTTT
>TRBJ2-7|NA|TRBV6-5|NA
CGCRPRSSYEQYF
TGTGGGTGCAGGCCCCGAAGCTCCTACGAGCAGTACTTC
>TRBJ2-7|TRBD1|TRBV7-9|NA
CASSFGQVTSYEQYF
TGTGCCAGCAGCTTCGGACAGGTCACCTCCTACGAGCAGTACTTC
>TRBJ1-4|NA|TRBV9|NA
CASSVQTGINEKLFF
TGTGCCAGCAGCGTTCAGACAGGCATAAATGAAAAACTGTTTTTT
>TRBJ2-7|NA|TRBV5-5|NA
CASSLARQNEQYF
TGTGCCAGCAGCTTGGCCCGACAGAACGAGCAGTACTTC
>TRBJ1-1|NA|TRBV28|NA
CASTLGGKAFF
TGTGCCAGCACCTTGGGGGGGAAAGCTTTCTTT